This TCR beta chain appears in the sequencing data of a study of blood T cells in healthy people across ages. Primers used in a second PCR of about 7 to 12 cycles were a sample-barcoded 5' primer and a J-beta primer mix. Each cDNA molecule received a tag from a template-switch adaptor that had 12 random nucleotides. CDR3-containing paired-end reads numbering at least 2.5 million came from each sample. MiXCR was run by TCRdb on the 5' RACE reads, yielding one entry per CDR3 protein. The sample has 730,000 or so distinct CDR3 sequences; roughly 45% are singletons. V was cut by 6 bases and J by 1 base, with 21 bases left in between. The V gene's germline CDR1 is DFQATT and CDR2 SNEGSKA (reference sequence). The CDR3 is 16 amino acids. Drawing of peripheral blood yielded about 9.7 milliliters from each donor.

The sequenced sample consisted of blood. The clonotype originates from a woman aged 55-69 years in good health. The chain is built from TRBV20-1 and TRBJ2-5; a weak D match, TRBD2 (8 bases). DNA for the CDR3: TGCAGTGCAGGGAGGGGGCTAGCGGGTGTCCAAGAGACCCAGTACTTC. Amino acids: CSAGRGLAGVQETQYF.